This TCR beta chain was observed in a study of human T cells and chemical hapten exposure. On the study more broadly: Small discrepancies in pooled library volume mainly accounted for the varying TCR yields per sample.

For the library, individual cDNA molecules each received unique molecular identifiers. TCRdb independently ran MiXCR on the RACE reads; one entry per CDR3 protein. The sample records roughly 200,000 distinct CDR3 sequences, about 25% being singletons. As for this clonotype: Its antigen is as yet unknown.

Time point of the sample: patch test 3, about 24 weeks after DPC sensitization. The treatment here: therapeutic diphenylcyclopropenone sensitization with weekly scalp DPC. Overall study findings and caveats: Alopecia affected the donors, so their immune response may differ from healthy people's.

CDR1 is KGHSH and CDR2 is LQKENI in the germline V gene. The V and J ends lost 2 bases and 4 bases respectively, with 10 bases between them. The CDR3 consists of 14 residues. This sequence originates from a woman in her forties with alopecia areata. Some clones in this sample may be carry-over from other donors' samples. This rearrangement joins TRBV18 to TRBJ2-3, with a weak D call TRBD2 (6 bases). The material sequenced was whole blood, taken in connection with sensitization to the hapten diphenylcyclopropenone (DPC). The CDR3 sequence: CASSPLEGSDTQYF. CDR3 nucleotides: TGTGCCAGCTCACCATTGGAGGGATCAGATACGCAGTATTTT.